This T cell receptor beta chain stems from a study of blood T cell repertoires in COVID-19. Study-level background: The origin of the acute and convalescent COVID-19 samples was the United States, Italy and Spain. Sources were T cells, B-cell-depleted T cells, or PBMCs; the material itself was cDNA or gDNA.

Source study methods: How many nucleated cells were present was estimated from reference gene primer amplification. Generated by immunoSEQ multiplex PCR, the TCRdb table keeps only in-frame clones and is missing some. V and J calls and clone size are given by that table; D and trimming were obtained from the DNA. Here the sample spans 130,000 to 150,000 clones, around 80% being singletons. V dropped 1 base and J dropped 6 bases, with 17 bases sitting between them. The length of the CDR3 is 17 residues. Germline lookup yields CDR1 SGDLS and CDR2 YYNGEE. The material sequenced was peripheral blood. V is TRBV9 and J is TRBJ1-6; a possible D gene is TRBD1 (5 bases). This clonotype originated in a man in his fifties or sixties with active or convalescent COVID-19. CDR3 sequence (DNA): TGTGCCAGCAGCGTATCCGGCCAGGGATTAATTAATTCACCCCTCCACTTT. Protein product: CASSVSGQGLINSPLHF.